This TCR beta chain emerged from a study of circulating tumor DNA in untreated peripheral T-cell lymphoma (dated by TCRdb to the early 2020s). The paper as a whole reports these results and caveats: Tumor-specific clonotypes were identified in 76% of patients, with identification achieved from 86% of baseline tissues and about 63% of baseline serum samples.

Taken from the germline V gene, the CDR1 and CDR2 loops are MNHGY and SAAAGT. From the cysteine through the phenylalanine, the CDR3 covers 16 amino acids. The read is trimmed to its CDR3 DNA, 48 bases read in frame from base 1. V has 7 bases trimmed and J has 4 bases trimmed; junction bases matching no gene number 11. Baseline tumor tissue collected before treatment was sequenced to identify tumor-specific TCR clonotypes. To monitor patients with peripheral T-cell lymphoma who were getting frontline treatment on a trial, the study applied next-generation sequencing to T-cell receptor sequences. Receptor libraries were prepared by the immunoSEQ multiplex PCR assay. TCRdb obtained this table from immuneACCESS and retained in-frame rearrangements with V and J assigned. These tables miss some clones; where compared with another copy, unresolved V genes account for less than half of the shortfall, and the remainder is unexplained. Within this sample are around 10,000 clones, with roughly 80% of them counted one time only. The top ten constitute less than 40% of the sample.

With regard to this clone: The antigen it recognizes is unknown. The record has no base qualities; no much larger clone is one base away.

Sample: tumor tissue. The rearrangement combines TRBV6-8 with TRBJ2-7; 12 central bases correspond to TRBD2. This receptor was obtained from a human donor with peripheral T-cell lymphoma. The nucleotide sequence reads as follows: TGTGCCAGCATTCACAGGACTAGCGGGAAGACGTACGAGCAGTACTTC. This yields the protein CASIHRTSGKTYEQYF.